Listed below are T cell receptor beta chains from one sample, sequenced in a study of cytotoxic CD8 clonotypes in ibrutinib-treated CLL. Sequencing used immunoSEQ multiplex PCR; TCRdb keeps in-frame clones, though not all of them. Of some 290,000 clones in the sample, roughly 79% were seen once. Sample: PBMCs, taken before ibrutinib treatment. The receptors come from a human donor with chronic lymphocytic leukemia. Both conserved end residues are part of each CDR3. The order of the fields is CDR3 protein, CDR3 DNA, V gene, D gene, clone size, J gene. The D gene is left open where the match is weak. Not every row has a clone size; where given, it reads once, few, many or a size class.

CDR3 protein: CAWSVISGRAGNEQFF
CDR3 DNA: TGTGCCTGGAGTGTTATCAGCGGGAGGGCGGGGAATGAGCAGTTCTTC
V gene: TRBV30
D gene: TRBD2
clone size: NA
J gene: TRBJ2-1

CDR3 protein: CASSQEGGITGELFF
CDR3 DNA: TGCGCCAGCAGCCAAGAAGGGGGTATCACCGGGGAGCTGTTTTTT
V gene: TRBV4-3
D gene: NA
clone size: NA
J gene: TRBJ2-2

CDR3 protein: CASSQNTDTQYF
CDR3 DNA: TGTGCCAGCAGCCAGAACACAGATACGCAGTATTTT
V gene: TRBV11-3
D gene: NA
clone size: NA
J gene: TRBJ2-3

CDR3 protein: CATSRDLGVVQPQHF
CDR3 DNA: TGTGCCACCAGCAGAGATTTGGGGGTGGTTCAGCCCCAGCATTTT
V gene: TRBV15
D gene: NA
clone size: NA
J gene: TRBJ1-5

CDR3 protein: CASSSGGYSNQPQHF
CDR3 DNA: TGTGCCAGCAGCTCGGGCGGGTATAGCAATCAGCCCCAGCATTTT
V gene: TRBV7-2
D gene: NA
clone size: NA
J gene: TRBJ1-5

CDR3 protein: CASSLGDRWNQPQHF
CDR3 DNA: TGTGCCAGCAGCTTAGGGGACAGGTGGAATCAGCCCCAGCATTTT
V gene: TRBV7-2
D gene: TRBD1
clone size: once
J gene: TRBJ1-5

CDR3 protein: CASSSDTDTQYF
CDR3 DNA: TGTGCCAGCAGCTCTGACACAGATACGCAGTATTTT
V gene: TRBV13
D gene: NA
clone size: NA
J gene: TRBJ2-3

CDR3 protein: CASSLTSVEQFF
CDR3 DNA: TGTGCCAGCAGCTTAACGTCGGTAGAGCAGTTCTTC
V gene: TRBV7-8
D gene: NA
clone size: NA
J gene: TRBJ2-1

CDR3 protein: CASSVGQGTDGEQYF
CDR3 DNA: TGTGCCAGCAGCGTAGGTCAGGGGACCGATGGAGAGCAGTACTTC
V gene: TRBV9
D gene: NA
clone size: NA
J gene: TRBJ2-7

CDR3 protein: CASSLRWSGRHLPANTGELFF
CDR3 DNA: TGTGCCAGCAGTCTCCGTTGGAGCGGGAGGCACCTTCCCGCGAACACCGGGGAGCTGTTTTTT
V gene: TRBV2
D gene: TRBD2
clone size: NA
J gene: TRBJ2-2

CDR3 protein: CASSSRARSYEQYF
CDR3 DNA: TGTGCCAGCAGCTCTAGGGCCCGCTCCTACGAGCAGTACTTC
V gene: TRBV7-9
D gene: NA
clone size: NA
J gene: TRBJ2-7

CDR3 protein: CASPARPVDYNEQFF
CDR3 DNA: TGTGCCAGCCCGGCTAGACCCGTCGACTACAATGAGCAGTTCTTC
V gene: TRBV6-1
D gene: NA
clone size: few
J gene: TRBJ2-1

CDR3 protein: CASRVGYGEQYF
CDR3 DNA: TGCGCCAGCAGGGTAGGGTACGGGGAGCAGTACTTC
V gene: TRBV10-2
D gene: NA
clone size: NA
J gene: TRBJ2-7

CDR3 protein: CASSQSGFRYNEKLFF
CDR3 DNA: TGTGCCAGCAGCCAGTCCGGGTTCCGTTATAATGAAAAACTGTTTTTT
V gene: TRBV5-6
D gene: NA
clone size: NA
J gene: TRBJ1-4

CDR3 protein: CASSQGLRATDTQYF
CDR3 DNA: TGCGCCAGCAGCCAAGGTTTGCGCGCCACAGATACGCAGTATTTT
V gene: TRBV4-3
D gene: NA
clone size: NA
J gene: TRBJ2-3

CDR3 protein: CASSPNGRPSYEQYF
CDR3 DNA: TGTGCCAGCAGCCCCAACGGGAGGCCGTCCTACGAGCAGTACTTC
V gene: TRBV7-2
D gene: TRBD2
clone size: NA
J gene: TRBJ2-7

CDR3 protein: CASRRTLNYGYTF
CDR3 DNA: TGTGCCAGCAGAAGAACCCTAAACTATGGCTACACCTTC
V gene: TRBV2
D gene: NA
clone size: few
J gene: TRBJ1-2

CDR3 protein: CAWSVRVWTEAFF
CDR3 DNA: TGTGCCTGGAGTGTACGGGTTTGGACTGAAGCTTTCTTT
V gene: TRBV30
D gene: NA
clone size: NA
J gene: TRBJ1-1

CDR3 protein: CASSQYRGSYPSEQYF
CDR3 DNA: TGTGCCAGCAGCCAATACAGGGGTTCGTATCCTTCCGAGCAGTACTTC
V gene: TRBV2
D gene: TRBD1
clone size: many
J gene: TRBJ2-7

CDR3 protein: CASSFAVGEKLFF
CDR3 DNA: TGTGCCAGCAGCTTTGCAGTCGGTGAAAAACTGTTTTTT
V gene: TRBV7-9
D gene: NA
clone size: few
J gene: TRBJ1-4

CDR3 protein: CASSSGTANTEAFF
CDR3 DNA: TGTGCCAGCAGCTCCGGGACAGCGAACACTGAAGCTTTCTTT
V gene: TRBV7-2
D gene: TRBD1
clone size: NA
J gene: TRBJ1-1

CDR3 protein: CASSLMGGRASYNEQFF
CDR3 DNA: TGTGCCAGCAGCTTAATGGGTGGGAGGGCCTCCTACAATGAGCAGTTCTTC
V gene: TRBV7-3
D gene: TRBD2
clone size: NA
J gene: TRBJ2-1

CDR3 protein: CASSPVANYGYTF
CDR3 DNA: TGTGCCAGCAGTCCAGTAGCTAACTATGGCTACACCTTC
V gene: TRBV28
D gene: NA
clone size: NA
J gene: TRBJ1-2

CDR3 protein: CASSMGSGWQGAYQPQHF
CDR3 DNA: TGTGCCAGTAGTATGGGGTCGGGGTGGCAGGGGGCATATCAGCCCCAGCATTTT
V gene: TRBV19
D gene: TRBD1
clone size: NA
J gene: TRBJ1-5

CDR3 protein: CASSQQGQETQYF
CDR3 DNA: TGTGCCAGCAGCCAACAGGGGCAAGAGACCCAGTACTTC
V gene: TRBV11-2
D gene: TRBD1
clone size: NA
J gene: TRBJ2-5

CDR3 protein: CASSAGTGSETQYF
CDR3 DNA: TGTGCCAGCAGCGCCGGGACAGGTAGTGAGACCCAGTACTTC
V gene: TRBV5-6
D gene: TRBD1
clone size: NA
J gene: TRBJ2-5

CDR3 protein: CASSPLAAGNEQFF
CDR3 DNA: TGTGCCAGCTCACCGCTAGCGGCTGGCAATGAGCAGTTCTTC
V gene: TRBV18
D gene: TRBD2
clone size: NA
J gene: TRBJ2-1

CDR3 protein: CASTLGGANTGELFF
CDR3 DNA: TGTGCCAGCACCCTGGGCGGAGCGAACACCGGGGAGCTGTTTTTT
V gene: TRBV28
D gene: NA
clone size: NA
J gene: TRBJ2-2

CDR3 protein: CSVGNLLTAETQYF
CDR3 DNA: TGCAGCGTTGGCAACCTGCTAACGGCAGAGACCCAGTACTTC
V gene: TRBV29-1
D gene: NA
clone size: NA
J gene: TRBJ2-5